The T cell receptor beta chain under discussion was sequenced for a study of T cell responses to AZD1222 COVID-19 vaccine. As regards this clone: The antigen is undetermined.

Germline CDR1 is LNHDA and CDR2 is SQIVND (reference sequence). Trimming took off 7 bases at V and 0 bases at J, with 13 bases between the two ends. The CDR3 consists of 14 residues. TCRdb's table, derived via immunoSEQ multiplex PCR, lists solely in-frame clones and lacks some. The table records about 170,000 clones, around nine tenths of them present only once. Study-level findings and limits: A rise in Spike-specific TCR breadth and depth followed two AZD1222 doses. Along spike, vaccine-associated CD4 TCRs were found throughout, with dominance at 160-218 and 743-854. Donors were chiefly white British, with a greater number of females, and clonal diversity was perhaps underestimated. Among those given AZD1222, only six were seropositive at baseline.

Sequencing was performed on peripheral blood, taken on day 0 of AZD1222 vaccination. The clonotype comes from an adult in good health. The rearrangement links TRBV19 to TRBJ2-7, with a tentative D call TRBD1 (6 bases). In nucleotides, the CDR3 is TGTGCCAGTAAAGCTACAGGGAGCTCCTACGAGCAGTACTTC. This codes for CASKATGSSYEQYF.